Each of the 21 T cell receptor beta chains below was sequenced from the same sample in a study of OX40 agonist ivuxolimab in advanced cancers. Measured with immunoSEQ multiplex PCR; TCRdb has only the in-frame clones, and not every one. The sample has some 65,000 clones, around nine tenths seen once; the top ten hold approximately 0.4%. The source was CD4+ or CD8+ T cells sorted from blood, collected in a trial of the OX40 agonist ivuxolimab. These receptors came from an adult with an advanced solid tumor such as melanoma, head and neck, liver or kidney cancer.

V usage is TRBV5-4 and J usage is TRBJ2-1; 12 nucleotides line up with TRBD2. The germline CDR1 and CDR2 sequences are SGHNT and YYREEE (reference sequence). Losses at the gene ends were 0 bases for V and 9 bases for J; bases not matched to a gene: 4. The CDR3 spans 15 residues. The CDR3 nucleotides read TGTGCCAGCAGCTTGGCTAGCGGGGGGGCCGGTGAGCAGTTCTTC. Translating gives CASSLASGGAGEQFF.

This chain links TRBV14 with TRBJ2-7; 8 bases fit TRBD1. There are 13 residues in the CDR3. Looked up from germline, CDR1 is SGHDN and CDR2 is FVKESK. V lost 4 bases and J lost 6; bases outside the gene matches: 5. CDR3 amino acids: CASSRYRGTEQYF. For the CDR3, the DNA is TGTGCCAGCAGCCGGTACAGGGGGACCGAGCAGTACTTC.

This clone was seen once. The rearrangement uses TRBV2 and TRBJ2-1; D unresolved. V dropped 8 bases and J dropped 3 bases, with 5 bases sitting between them. The CDR3 spans 11 residues. CDR1 and CDR2 (germline): SNHLY, FYNNEI. CDR3 DNA sequence: TGTGCCAGCTCGCTCTACAATGAGCAGTTCTTC. Translating gives CASSLYNEQFF.

This chain uses TRBV5-1 with TRBJ2-7; 9 bases are shared with TRBD2. The germline gives CDR1 SGHRS, CDR2 YFSETQ. After removal of 4 bases from V and 1 base from J, the junction contained 3 bases not matched to a gene. CDR3 size: 14 residues. CDR3: CASSTGLASYEQYF. Written as DNA, the CDR3 is TGCGCCAGCAGCACGGGACTAGCTTCCTACGAGCAGTACTTC. Looking up the rest from reference TRBV5-1 and TRBJ2-7 gives the full variable domain: KAGVTQTPRYLIKTRGQQVTLSCSPISGHRSVSWYQQTPGQGLQFLFEYFSETQRNKGNFPGRFSGRQFSNSRSEMNVSTLELGDSALYLCASSTGLASYEQYFGPGTRLTVT.

The genes are TRBV7-2 and TRBJ2-7; 8 bases align to TRBD1. CDR1 and CDR2 (germline): SGHTA, FQGNSA. CDR3 length: 14 amino acids. V gave up 3 bases and J gave up 4 bases; unmatched junction bases: 5. CDR3 bases: TGTGCCAGCAGCTTTCCAGGGGGCTGGTACGAGCAGTACTTC. It is translated as CASSFPGGWYEQYF. Full variable domain (remainder filled in from reference TRBV7-2 and TRBJ2-7): GAGVSQSPSNKVTEKGKDVELRCDPISGHTALYWYRQSLGQGLEFLIYFQGNSAPDKSGLPSDRFSAERTGGSVSTLTIQRTQQEDSAVYLCASSFPGGWYEQYFGPGTRLTVT.

Concerning this clone: At one end, the junction sequence differs from germline, possibly due to a read error. The chain links TRBV5-4 to TRBJ2-3; 10 positions agree with TRBD1. The CDR3 runs 14 residues. Germline loops: CDR1 SGHNT, CDR2 YYREEE (reference sequence). The CDR3 sequence: CVSTRTGGTDTQYF. The CDR3 coding sequence is TGTGTCAGCACCAGGACAGGGGGTACAGATACGCAGTATTTT.

CDR3 nucleotides: TGTGCCACCAGCAGTGGCGGGGGGCGGGTAAATGAGCAGTTCTTC. Residues: CATSSGGGRVNEQFF. The rearrangement uses TRBV15 and TRBJ2-1; 8 bases are shared with TRBD2. The junction had 8 bases not matched to a gene; V was cut back by 3 bases and J by 7 bases. The CDR3 is 15 amino acids. Germline values: CDR1 LNHNV, CDR2 YYDKDF (reference sequence).

Remarks on this clone: The same CDR3 arises from other DNA sequences in this sample as well. The chain joins TRBV5-5 to TRBJ1-6; no reliable D call. This CDR3 is built from 16 residues. Germline lookup yields CDR1 SGHKS and CDR2 YYEKEE (reference sequence). V was pared by 4 bases and J by 0 bases, with 11 bases between. This CDR3 reads CASSPWQSSYNSPLHF. In nucleotides, the CDR3 is TGTGCCAGCAGCCCTTGGCAGAGCTCCTATAATTCACCCCTCCACTTT.

This rearrangement joins TRBV19 to TRBJ2-5; the match to TRBD1 covers 11 bases. This CDR3 spans 14 amino acids. V gave up 7 bases and J gave up 7 bases; unmatched junction bases: 8. Germline V gives CDR1 LNHDA, CDR2 SQIVND (reference sequence). CDR3 protein: CASTGGGQGATQYF. CDR3 coding DNA: TGTGCCAGTACCGGAGGAGGACAGGGGGCGACCCAGTACTTC. Supplemented by reference TRBV19 and TRBJ2-5, the full variable domain reads DGGITQSPKYLFRKEGQNVTLSCEQNLNHDAMYWYRQDPGQGLRLIYYSQIVNDFQKGDIAEGYSVSREKKESFPLTVTSAQKNPTAFYLCASTGGGQGATQYFGPGTRLLVL.

CDR3 DNA: TGCGCCAGCAGCGGGACTAGCGGGGGCACCCCTAGTAGCACAGATACGCAGTATTTT. Protein sequence: CASSGTSGGTPSSTDTQYF. The chain employs TRBV10-2 and TRBJ2-3, with TRBD2 matching over 14 bases. CDR1 and CDR2 from the germline V gene are WSHSY and SAAADI. The CDR3 runs 19 residues. V lost 6 bases to trimming and J lost 0 bases; unmatched junction nucleotides: 11.

The chain recombines TRBV30 with TRBJ1-5; 11 bases match TRBD1. Germline CDR1 and CDR2: GTSNPN and SVGIG (reference sequence). Germline trimming cut 2 bases from V and 0 bases from J; bases unmatched to any gene: 6. There are 17 residues in the CDR3. CDR3 DNA sequence: TGTGCCTGGAGTCGGGGACAGGGGGTACCTAGCAATCAGCCCCAGCATTTT. Protein product: CAWSRGQGVPSNQPQHF.

The chain combines TRBV10-3 with TRBJ2-7; 7 nucleotides line up with TRBD1. Germline trimming cut 8 bases from V and 3 bases from J; bases unmatched to any gene: 4. The germline gives CDR1 ENHRY, CDR2 SYGVKD. The CDR3 is 12 residues long. The CDR3 sequence: CAISTGNYEQYF. The CDR3, as DNA: TGTGCCATCTCGACAGGGAACTACGAGCAGTACTTC.

V is TRBV19 and J is TRBJ2-7, with D maybe TRBD2 (5 bases). This CDR3 spans 15 amino acids. V shed 3 bases and J shed 0 bases, with 12 bases lying between them. Germline lookup yields CDR1 LNHDA and CDR2 SQIVND (reference sequence). The CDR3 DNA is TGTGCCAGTAGTATCGGAACGGGGAGCTCCTACGAGCAGTACTTC. Protein sequence: CASSIGTGSSYEQYF. The full variable domain, rest sourced from reference TRBV19 and TRBJ2-7, is DGGITQSPKYLFRKEGQNVTLSCEQNLNHDAMYWYRQDPGQGLRLIYYSQIVNDFQKGDIAEGYSVSREKKESFPLTVTSAQKNPTAFYLCASSIGTGSSYEQYFGPGTRLTVT.

The chain has TRBV19 and TRBJ1-2; D not certain. The CDR3 extends over 14 amino acids. Per germline, CDR1 LNHDA and CDR2 SQIVND (reference sequence). Trimming left V 7 bases short and J 3 bases short, with 15 bases between. The CDR3 here is CASKLDPRDYGYTF. The CDR3 DNA sequence: TGTGCCAGTAAGCTGGACCCACGCGACTATGGCTACACCTTC.

The genes are TRBV19 and TRBJ2-7, with 10 positions matching TRBD1. The CDR3 covers 16 residues. After removal of 6 bases from V and 4 bases from J, the junction contained 12 bases not matched to a gene. Germline V gives CDR1 LNHDA, CDR2 SQIVND (reference sequence). In DNA form, the CDR3 reads TGTGCCAGTAGCCGAGGGATGCGGGACAGGGGTTACGAGCAGTACTTC. It specifies CASSRGMRDRGYEQYF. Full variable domain (rest looked up from reference TRBV19 and TRBJ2-7): DGGITQSPKYLFRKEGQNVTLSCEQNLNHDAMYWYRQDPGQGLRLIYYSQIVNDFQKGDIAEGYSVSREKKESFPLTVTSAQKNPTAFYLCASSRGMRDRGYEQYFGPGTRLTVT.

Only a few counts were recorded for this clone. The chain uses TRBV5-1 and TRBJ1-1; D remains unclear. The germline V gene encodes CDR1 SGHRS and CDR2 YFSETQ. V shed 4 bases and J shed 3 bases, with 16 bases lying between them. This CDR3 comprises 15 residues. CDR3 in amino acids: CASSRVRSGDTEAFF. CDR3 DNA: TGCGCCAGCAGCCGGGTGAGGAGCGGGGACACTGAAGCTTTCTTT.

This sequence joins TRBV7-9 and TRBJ2-7; 7 bases are a match to TRBD1. CDR3 length: 14 amino acids. V lost 5 bases and J lost 3; bases outside the gene matches: 7. Looked up from germline, CDR1 is SEHNR and CDR2 is FQNEAQ (reference sequence). In DNA form, the CDR3 reads TGTGCCAGCAGCCTGGACCAGGGGGTCTACGAGCAGTACTTC. This sequence encodes CASSLDQGVYEQYF.

This chain links TRBV7-6 with TRBJ2-3, with 8 positions matching TRBD2. With 5 bases clipped from V and 0 bases from J, the junction kept 13 bases outside the gene matches. The germline gives CDR1 SGHVS, CDR2 FNYEAQ. The CDR3 consists of 18 residues. CDR3 sequence: CASSQRAGGGRSTDTQYF. Written as DNA, the CDR3 is TGTGCCAGCAGCCAAAGGGCTGGCGGGGGGCGGAGCACAGATACGCAGTATTTT. The whole variable domain, filled in from reference TRBV7-6 and TRBJ2-3, reads GAGVSQSPRYKVTKRGQDVALRCDPISGHVSLYWYRQALGQGPEFLTYFNYEAQQDKSGLPNDRFSAERPEGSISTLTIQRTEQRDSAMYRCASSQRAGGGRSTDTQYFGPGTRLTVL.

The V call is TRBV5-1, the J call TRBJ2-3; 8 positions match TRBD2. The CDR3 loop spans 18 amino acids. Germline trimming cut 3 bases from V and 1 base from J; bases unmatched to any gene: 13. CDR1 is SGHRS and CDR2 is YFSETQ in the germline V gene. CDR3 nucleotide sequence: TGCGCCAGCAGCTCCGGACTAGCCCCCCTCTTAGGCACAGATACGCAGTATTTT. Protein product: CASSSGLAPLLGTDTQYF.

In its sample, this clone was seen once. The rearrangement joins TRBV2 to TRBJ2-6; 10 nucleotides line up with TRBD1. The CDR3 spans 17 residues. Germline V gene data show CDR1 as SNHLY and CDR2 as FYNNEI. V shed 6 bases, J shed 0 bases, and the junction held 5 bases outside the gene matches. The CDR3 region is CASSRQGALSGANVLTF. The CDR3 nucleotides read TGTGCCAGCAGCCGACAGGGGGCGCTCTCTGGGGCCAACGTCCTGACTTTC.

This clone was observed a single time. The genes are TRBV30 and TRBJ2-7; 10 bases line up with TRBD2. The V segment lost 2 bases and the J segment 5 bases; nucleotides outside the gene matches: 6. The length of the CDR3 is 14 residues. The germline gives CDR1 GTSNPN, CDR2 SVGIG (reference sequence). CDR3 in amino acids: CAWSFGTSAHEQYF. CDR3 DNA: TGTGCCTGGAGTTTCGGGACTAGCGCCCACGAGCAGTACTTC.